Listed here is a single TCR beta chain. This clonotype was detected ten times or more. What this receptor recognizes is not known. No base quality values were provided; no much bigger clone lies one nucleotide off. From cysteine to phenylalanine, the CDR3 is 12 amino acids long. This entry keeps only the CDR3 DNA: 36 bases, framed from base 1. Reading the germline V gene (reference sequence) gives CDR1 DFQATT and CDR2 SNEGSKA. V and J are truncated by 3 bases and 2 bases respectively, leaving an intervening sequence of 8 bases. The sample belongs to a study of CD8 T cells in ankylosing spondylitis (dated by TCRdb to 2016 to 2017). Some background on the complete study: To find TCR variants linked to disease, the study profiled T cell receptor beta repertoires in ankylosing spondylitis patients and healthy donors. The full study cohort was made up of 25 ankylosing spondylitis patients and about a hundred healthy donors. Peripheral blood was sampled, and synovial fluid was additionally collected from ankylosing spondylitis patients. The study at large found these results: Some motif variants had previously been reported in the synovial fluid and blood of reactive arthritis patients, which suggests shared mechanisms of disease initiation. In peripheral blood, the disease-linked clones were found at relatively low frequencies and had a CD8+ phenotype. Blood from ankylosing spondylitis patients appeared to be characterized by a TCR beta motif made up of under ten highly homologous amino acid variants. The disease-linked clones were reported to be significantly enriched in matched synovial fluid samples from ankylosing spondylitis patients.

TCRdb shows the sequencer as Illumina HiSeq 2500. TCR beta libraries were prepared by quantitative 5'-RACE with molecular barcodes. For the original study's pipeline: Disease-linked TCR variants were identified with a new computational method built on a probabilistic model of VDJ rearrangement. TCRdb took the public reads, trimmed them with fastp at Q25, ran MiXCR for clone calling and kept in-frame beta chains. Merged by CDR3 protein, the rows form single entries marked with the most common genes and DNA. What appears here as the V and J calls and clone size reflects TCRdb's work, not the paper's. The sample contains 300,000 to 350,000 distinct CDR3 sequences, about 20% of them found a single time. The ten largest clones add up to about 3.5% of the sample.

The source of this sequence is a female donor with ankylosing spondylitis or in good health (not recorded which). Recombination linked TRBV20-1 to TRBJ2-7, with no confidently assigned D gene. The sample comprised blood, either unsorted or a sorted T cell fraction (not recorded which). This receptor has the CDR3 CSASPSPYEQYF. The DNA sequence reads TGCAGTGCTAGCCCCTCGCCCTACGAGCAGTACTTC.